This T cell receptor (beta chain) was captured by sequencing in a study of T cell repertoires in cytomegalovirus infection. For the study at large: Use of recently identified HLA-C-restricted and well-studied HLA-B-restricted CMV epitopes was part of the study. In public TCR beta signatures, there were indications of both CMV infection and matching HLA type.

In regard to this clonotype: The antigen is undetermined.

MiXCR was run by TCRdb on the reads, yielding one entry per CDR3 protein. The table has fewer than 1,000,000 distinct CDR3 sequences, approximately 32% seen once. Study-level results: HLA-C-restricted CMV clonotypes gave the most frequent clonotype in two of eight donors.

The CDR3 loop spans 16 amino acids. The junction had 2 bases not matched to a gene; V was cut back by 1 base and J by 0 bases. Looked up from germline, CDR1 is SGHTA and CDR2 is FQGNSA. The sequence was obtained from a human donor in good health (CMV status not recorded). Some clones in this sample may be carry-over from other donors' samples. Specimen: cultured CD8+ T cells from PBMCs, collected from culture after CMV antigen stimulation. J is TRBJ2-1 and V is TRBV7-2; 8 bases agree with TRBD2. CDR3 sequence reads: CASSLVGLGSYNEQFF. The CDR3, as DNA: TGTGCCAGCAGCTTAGTGGGACTAGGCTCCTACAATGAGCAGTTCTTC. The variable domain in full, completed from reference TRBV7-2 and TRBJ2-1, reads GAGVSQSPSNKVTEKGKDVELRCDPISGHTALYWYRQSLGQGLEFLIYFQGNSAPDKSGLPSDRFSAERTGGSVSTLTIQRTQQEDSAVYLCASSLVGLGSYNEQFFGPGTRLTVL.